Listed here is a single T cell receptor beta chain. Its antigen is unidentified. Every participating donor contributed about 10 milliliters of peripheral blood through a draw. Total RNA amounts of at least 5 micrograms were extracted per sample. Germline V lookup: CDR1 LGHDT, CDR2 YNNKEL (reference sequence). This CDR3 spans 16 amino acids. These data originate in a study of blood T cells in healthy people across ages. Study-wide context: In model experiments, template switching was able to capture about one barcoded beta molecule for every two T cells that were present.

Notes on the study in general: Across the age range, TCR beta diversity per million T cells fell in a roughly linear way.

The second PCR ran about 6 to 11 cycles with a sample-barcoded 5' primer and J-beta primers. MiXCR, run by TCRdb on the 5' RACE reads, gives a single entry per CDR3 protein. The sample lists approximately 600,000 distinct CDR3 sequences, roughly 53% occurring once. V usage is TRBV3-1 and J usage is TRBJ2-7; 12 nucleotides match TRBD2. The end of the DNA is better explained by TRBJ2-5, so the J call may be wrong. The TCR comes from a man between 60 and 75 years old in good health. The sequenced material came from blood. This chain's CDR3 is CASSQGTTSGGETQYF. In DNA form, the CDR3 reads TGTGCCAGCAGCCAAGGGACGACTAGCGGGGGAGAGACCCAGTACTTC.